This entry lists 32 T cell receptor beta chains sequenced from one sample in a study of blood T cell repertoires in COVID-19. Only in-frame clones appear in the TCRdb table, and some are missing; sequencing was by immunoSEQ multiplex PCR. The data hold about 160,000 clones, with more than 60% observed a single time. Material: peripheral blood. These receptors were obtained from a man aged 55 to 70 with acute or convalescent COVID-19.

The chain is built from TRBV6-2 or TRBV6-3 and TRBJ2-5; 9 bases are a match to TRBD2. With V trimmed by 8 bases and J by 2 bases, 6 bases remained unmatched. The CDR3 contains 14 residues. CDR1 is MNHEY and CDR2 is SVGEGT in the germline V gene. The CDR3 region is CASCPAGGQETQYF. The CDR3 DNA sequence: TGTGCCAGCTGCCCAGCGGGGGGACAAGAGACCCAGTACTTC.

V and J are TRBV19 and TRBJ1-4; D is unresolved. Germline V gene data show CDR1 as LNHDA and CDR2 as SQIVND (reference sequence). The CDR3 sequence is 15 residues long. Trimming shortened V by 10 bases and J by 6 bases, and 21 bases separated the two germline ends. The CDR3 DNA reads as TGTGCCACTTCAACCGGGGTCTCTAGTGATGAAAAACTGTTTTTT. This codes for CATSTGVSSDEKLFF.

The CDR3: CASSLDGAGSYNEQFF. The CDR3 DNA is TGTGCCAGCAGCTTAGACGGAGCCGGCTCCTACAATGAGCAGTTCTTC. V gene TRBV7-9 combines with J gene TRBJ2-1; unclear D gene. Germline CDR1 is SEHNR and CDR2 is FQNEAQ (reference sequence). The CDR3 has 16 amino acids. Trimming removed 1 base from V and 0 bases from J, with 10 bases in between.

The table lists this clone with a count of one. The chain has TRBV6-5 and TRBJ2-5; D is possibly TRBD1 (5 bases). This CDR3 spans 14 amino acids. The V gene lost 5 bases and the J gene lost 2 bases, with 12 bases spanning the gap. Germline V gives CDR1 MNHEY, CDR2 SVGAGI. CDR3 amino acids: CASSIWAGQETQYF. The DNA for the CDR3 is TGTGCCAGCAGTATTTGGGCAGGGCAAGAGACCCAGTACTTC.

The chain links TRBV16 to TRBJ1-1; D unclear. CDR1 KGHSY and CDR2 FQNENV come from the germline V gene. The CDR3 spans 13 residues. The V gene lost 0 bases and the J gene lost 2 bases, with 4 bases spanning the gap. CDR3 region: CASSQSLNTEAFF. The CDR3 nucleotides read TGTGCCAGCAGCCAATCCCTTAACACTGAAGCTTTCTTT.

Remarks on this clone: Germline is not matched at one junction end, which may reflect a read error. V is TRBV4-1 and J is TRBJ1-2; weak D call: TRBD1 (5 bases). The CDR3 covers 12 residues. CDR1 and CDR2 from the germline V gene are MGHRA and YSYEKL. The DNA of the CDR3 is TGCGCCAGCAGCCAAGATAGGGAACAGGCCCTCTTC. Translated, it gives CASSQDREQALF.

This clone was counted a single time. V gene TRBV6-5 combines with J gene TRBJ1-4, with D tentatively TRBD1 (6 bases). Deletions cut 6 bases from V and 8 bases from J, with 13 bases between. This CDR3 has 13 amino acids. Per germline, CDR1 MNHEY and CDR2 SVGAGI. The CDR3 nucleotides are TGTGCCAGCAGGATCACGGACAGCGAAAAACTGTTTTTT. Its translation: CASRITDSEKLFF.

This rearrangement joins TRBV5-4 to TRBJ2-1; D gene uncertain. Trimming shortened V by 3 bases and J by 0 bases, and 13 bases separated the two germline ends. This CDR3 region has 16 residues. In germline, CDR1 is SGHNT, CDR2 YYREEE (reference sequence). The CDR3 loop is CASSSPRGSSYNEQFF. DNA of the CDR3: TGTGCCAGCAGCTCCCCCCGCGGAAGCTCCTACAATGAGCAGTTCTTC.

The gene calls are TRBV5-1 and TRBJ2-6; D unresolved. V shed 5 bases and J shed 3 bases, with 6 bases lying between them. Germline loops: CDR1 SGHRS, CDR2 YFSETQ. This CDR3 has 13 amino acids. The CDR3 region has the DNA TGCGCCAGCAGGGCAATTGGGGCCAACGTCCTGACTTTC. This sequence encodes CASRAIGANVLTF.

V usage is TRBV6-2 or TRBV6-3 and J usage is TRBJ1-1; maybe TRBD1 (6 bases). CDR3 size: 16 residues. Germline V lookup: CDR1 MNHEY, CDR2 SVGEGT. Trimming removed 4 bases from V and 1 base from J, with 16 bases in between. The CDR3 reads CASSFPGGRGNTEAFF. The CDR3 nucleotides are TGTGCCAGCAGTTTCCCGGGGGGGCGCGGGAACACTGAAGCTTTCTTT.

The chain carries TRBV18 and TRBJ1-1, with 8 bases matching TRBD1. The germline V gene encodes CDR1 KGHSH and CDR2 LQKENI. The CDR3 loop spans 14 amino acids. After removal of 6 bases from V and 1 base from J, the junction contained 4 bases not matched to a gene. The CDR3 DNA reads TGTGCCAGCTCGTCCAGGGGGCAGAACACTGAAGCTTTCTTT. The encoded protein is CASSSRGQNTEAFF.

CDR3 protein: CASSSQGSGDTGELFF. The CDR3 DNA follows: TGTGCCAGCAGCTCCCAGGGTAGCGGGGACACCGGGGAGCTGTTTTTT. The chain employs TRBV11-2 and TRBJ2-2; 8 bases match TRBD2. CDR3 length: 16 residues. The germline CDR1 and CDR2 sequences are SGHAT and FQNNGV. V was pared by 4 bases and J by 3 bases, with 7 bases of the junction left unmatched. Complete variable domain (other parts from reference TRBV11-2 and TRBJ2-2): EAGVAQSPRYKIIEKRQSVAFWCNPISGHATLYWYQQILGQGPKLLIQFQNNGVVDDSQLPKDRFSAERLKGVDSTLKIQPAKLEDSAVYLCASSSQGSGDTGELFFGEGSRLTVL.

The chain combines TRBV6-2 or TRBV6-3 with TRBJ1-5; TRBD1 is a possible D gene (5 bases). In germline, CDR1 is MNHEY, CDR2 SVGEGT. This CDR3 is built from 13 residues. V was clipped by 4 bases and J by 5 bases, with 9 bases between them. CDR3 residues: CASSWGTHQPQHF. For the CDR3, the DNA is TGTGCCAGCAGTTGGGGCACCCATCAGCCCCAGCATTTT.

The rearrangement links TRBV9 to TRBJ1-1, with D unresolved. Germline V gene lookup returns CDR1 SGDLS and CDR2 YYNGEE. The CDR3 contains 14 residues. V lost 0 bases, J lost 4 bases, and 10 bases lay in between. In nucleotides, the CDR3 is TGTGCCAGCAGCGTAGGTTCGGGAGGCACTGAAGCTTTCTTT. Its protein is CASSVGSGGTEAFF.

The chain recombines TRBV9 with TRBJ2-7, with D possibly being TRBD2 (5 bases). The germline V gene has CDR1 SGDLS and CDR2 YYNGEE. The CDR3 sequence is 15 residues long. Trimming removed 0 bases at V and 2 bases at J, with 12 bases between. The DNA of the CDR3 is TGTGCCAGCAGCGTAGGAACGGGATTCGCCTACGAGCAGTACTTC. It specifies CASSVGTGFAYEQYF.

The chain uses TRBV3-1 (or the pseudogene TRBV3-2) and TRBJ1-2; 7 positions agree with TRBD1. The CDR3 sequence is 16 residues long. Germline loops: CDR1 LGHDT, CDR2 YNNKEL (reference sequence). V lost 7 bases, J lost 0 bases, and 11 bases stayed unmatched. Here the CDR3 DNA reads TGTGCCAGCATGGGCCGGGACAGCATATCTAACTATGGCTACACCTTC. Translation: CASMGRDSISNYGYTF.

The chain is built from TRBV7-3 and TRBJ2-5; 8 positions match TRBD2. Per the germline V gene, CDR1 is SGHTA and CDR2 is FQGTGA. V lost 2 bases and J lost 5; bases outside the gene matches: 10. The CDR3 sequence is 16 residues long. Here the CDR3 reads CASSLRPGGAGETQYF. CDR3 DNA sequence: TGTGCCAGCAGCTTACGGCCCGGGGGGGCGGGTGAGACCCAGTACTTC.

The chain is built from TRBV18 and TRBJ2-7; 7 bases map to TRBD1. Germline V gene lookup returns CDR1 KGHSH and CDR2 LQKENI. This CDR3 is 13 amino acids long. V lost 0 bases and J lost 5; bases outside the gene matches: 1. As DNA, the CDR3 is TGTGCCAGCTCACCACCAGGGGGCGACGAGCAGTACTTC. It yields the protein CASSPPGGDEQYF.

The chain has TRBV4-1 and TRBJ1-1, with D possibly TRBD1 on 5 matching bases. The CDR3 spans 14 residues. Deletions cut 1 base from V and 1 base from J, with 7 bases between. Germline V gives CDR1 MGHRA, CDR2 YSYEKL. CDR3 nucleotide sequence: TGCGCCAGCAGCCAAGGACAGAAGAACACTGAAGCTTTCTTT. Amino acid sequence: CASSQGQKNTEAFF.

The chain uses TRBV3-1 (or the pseudogene TRBV3-2) and TRBJ2-6, with D unclear. Per the germline V gene, CDR1 is LGHDT and CDR2 is YNNKEL (reference sequence). V shed 5 bases and J shed 4 bases, with 18 bases lying between them. CDR3 length: 17 residues. The CDR3 reads CASSDDWQVSGANVLTF. The CDR3 nucleotides read TGTGCCAGCAGCGACGATTGGCAGGTATCGGGGGCCAACGTCCTGACTTTC.

J is TRBJ2-7 and V is TRBV18, with TRBD1 matching over 10 bases. V gave up 3 bases and J gave up 5 bases; unmatched junction bases: 10. The V gene's germline CDR1 is KGHSH and CDR2 LQKENI. The CDR3 is 16 amino acids. The DNA for the CDR3 is TGTGCCAGCTCACCGTTTGGACAGGGGGTGGTCGACGAGCAGTACTTC. It yields the protein CASSPFGQGVVDEQYF.

This clone turned up a few times. This rearrangement joins TRBV19 to TRBJ1-1; 9 nucleotides agree with TRBD1. Germline CDR1 is LNHDA and CDR2 is SQIVND (reference sequence). This CDR3 has 15 residues. Trimming cost V 5 bases and J 5 bases; bases outside gene matches: 9. CDR3 in DNA: TGTGCCAGTAGTGCCGGGTGGACAGGGGATACTGAAGCTTTCTTT. Translated: CASSAGWTGDTEAFF.

For the CDR3, the DNA is TGTGCCAGCAGCGTGGGACAGACCAATCAGCCCCAGCATTTT. Its translation is CASSVGQTNQPQHF. This chain joins TRBV5-6 and TRBJ1-5, with 7 bases that match TRBD1. The CDR3 loop spans 14 amino acids. Losses at the gene ends were 4 bases for V and 3 bases for J; bases not matched to a gene: 4. From germline, CDR1 is SGHDT and CDR2 YYEEEE.

This clone showed up just a few times. The rearrangement uses TRBV18 and TRBJ1-6; 9 bases are a match to TRBD1. The trim removed 0 bases at V and 7 bases at J, leaving 13 bases unmatched. Germline V CDR1 and CDR2: KGHSH, LQKENI. The CDR3 runs 19 residues. Written as DNA, the CDR3 is TGTGCCAGCTCACCACCGATCCCGGGACAGGGTCTCGTCAATTCACCCCTCCACTTT. Amino acids: CASSPPIPGQGLVNSPLHF.

The DNA for the CDR3 is TGTGCTAGTGGTTTGGCTTTTCAGATGAACACTGAAGCTTTCTTT. This translates into CASGLAFQMNTEAFF. The J gene is TRBJ1-1, the V gene TRBV12-5; D is uncertain. Germline loops: CDR1 LGHNT, CDR2 FRNRAP. The CDR3 sequence is 15 residues long. V shed 1 base and J shed 0 bases, with 9 bases lying between them.

The chain uses TRBV7-9 and TRBJ1-5; the match to TRBD1 covers 8 bases. From germline, CDR1 is SEHNR and CDR2 FQNEAQ (reference sequence). This CDR3 contains 14 residues. Trimming at V came to 4 bases and at J to 4 bases, leaving 3 bases not matched to a gene. In nucleotides, the CDR3 is TGTGCCAGCAGCTGGACAGGGAGAAATCAGCCCCAGCATTTT. Its protein is CASSWTGRNQPQHF.

The chain joins TRBV5-8 to TRBJ1-1; D call uncertain. The CDR3 extends over 14 amino acids. The germline gives CDR1 SGHTS, CDR2 YDEGEE. V was trimmed by 2 bases and J by 4 bases, leaving 12 bases between them. CDR3 amino acids: CASSLLVGSTEAFF. The CDR3 DNA reads TGTGCCAGCAGCTTATTAGTTGGGAGCACTGAAGCTTTCTTT.

This chain links TRBV4-3 with TRBJ2-2; 10 nucleotides match TRBD1. Germline lookup yields CDR1 LGHNA and CDR2 YSLEER. The CDR3 loop spans 18 amino acids. V shed 1 base and J 3 bases; nucleotides not matched to a gene: 8. In nucleotides, the CDR3 is TGCGCCAGCAGCCAAGCCGGCTTCGGACAGGGGGACACCGGGGAGCTGTTTTTT. Translation: CASSQAGFGQGDTGELFF.

The J gene is TRBJ2-5, the V gene TRBV11-2, with 9 bases lining up with TRBD2. V gave up 1 base and J gave up 1 base; unmatched junction bases: 1. CDR3 length equals 15 residues. Per the germline V gene, CDR1 is SGHAT and CDR2 is FQNNGV. CDR3 protein: CASSLGRGGQETQYF. DNA of the CDR3: TGTGCCAGCAGCTTAGGGCGGGGGGGCCAAGAGACCCAGTACTTC.

The chain carries TRBV6-1 and TRBJ1-1, with D unresolved. The CDR3 consists of 14 residues. Trimming removed 0 bases from V and 4 bases from J, with 9 bases in between. Germline values: CDR1 MNHNS, CDR2 SASEGT. The CDR3, as DNA: TGTGCCAGCAGTGAAGCAAGAGGGAGCACTGAAGCTTTCTTT. It translates to CASSEARGSTEAFF.

The chain combines TRBV9 with TRBJ1-6; D might be TRBD1 (5 bases). This CDR3 has 14 amino acids. The V end was cut by 0 bases, the J end by 10 bases, with 11 bases between. Per the germline V gene, CDR1 is SGDLS and CDR2 is YYNGEE. The CDR3 loop is CASSVEEGKSPLHF. The CDR3 nucleotides read TGTGCCAGCAGCGTAGAGGAGGGGAAGTCACCCCTCCACTTT.

J is TRBJ2-7 and V is TRBV3-1 (or the pseudogene TRBV3-2); perhaps TRBD1 as D (6 bases). CDR3 size: 14 residues. Trimming left V 0 bases short and J 3 bases short, with 9 bases between. The V gene's germline CDR1 is LGHDT and CDR2 YNNKEL (reference sequence). The CDR3 DNA sequence: TGTGCCAGCAGCCAAGAGAGGGGGTACTACGAGCAGTACTTC. Translating gives CASSQERGYYEQYF.